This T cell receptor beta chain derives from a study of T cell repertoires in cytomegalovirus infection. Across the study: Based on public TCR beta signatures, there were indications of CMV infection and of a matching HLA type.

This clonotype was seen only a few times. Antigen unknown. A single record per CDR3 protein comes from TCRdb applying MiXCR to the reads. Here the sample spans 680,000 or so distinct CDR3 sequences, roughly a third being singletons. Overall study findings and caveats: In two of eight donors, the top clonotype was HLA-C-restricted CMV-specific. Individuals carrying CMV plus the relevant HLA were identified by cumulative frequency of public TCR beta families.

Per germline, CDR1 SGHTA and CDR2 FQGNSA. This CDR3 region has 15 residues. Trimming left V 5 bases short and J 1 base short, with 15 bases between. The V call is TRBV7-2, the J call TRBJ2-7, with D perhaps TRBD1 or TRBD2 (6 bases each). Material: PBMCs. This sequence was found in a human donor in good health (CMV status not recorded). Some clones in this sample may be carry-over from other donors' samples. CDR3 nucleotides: TGTGCCAGCAGCCTAGGGGGGACACCATCCTACGAGCAGTACTTC. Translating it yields CASSLGGTPSYEQYF.